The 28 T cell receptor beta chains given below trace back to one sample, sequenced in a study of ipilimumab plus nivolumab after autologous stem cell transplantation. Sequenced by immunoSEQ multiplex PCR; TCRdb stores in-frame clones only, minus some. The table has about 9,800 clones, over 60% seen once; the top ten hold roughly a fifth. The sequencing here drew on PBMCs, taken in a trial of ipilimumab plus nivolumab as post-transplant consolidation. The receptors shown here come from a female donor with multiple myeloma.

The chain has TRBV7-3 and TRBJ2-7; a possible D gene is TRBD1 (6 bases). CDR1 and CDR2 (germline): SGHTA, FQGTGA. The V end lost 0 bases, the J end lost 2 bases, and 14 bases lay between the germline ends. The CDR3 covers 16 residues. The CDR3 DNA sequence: TGTGCCAGCAGCTTAACGGAGACAGGCAAACCCTACGAGCAGTACTTC. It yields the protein CASSLTETGKPYEQYF.

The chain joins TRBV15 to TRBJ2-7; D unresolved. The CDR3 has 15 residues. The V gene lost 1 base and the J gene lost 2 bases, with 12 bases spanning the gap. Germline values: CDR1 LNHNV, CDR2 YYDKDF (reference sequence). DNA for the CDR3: TGTGCCACCAGCAGAGGATTCGAAACTACCTACGAGCAGTACTTC. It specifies CATSRGFETTYEQYF.

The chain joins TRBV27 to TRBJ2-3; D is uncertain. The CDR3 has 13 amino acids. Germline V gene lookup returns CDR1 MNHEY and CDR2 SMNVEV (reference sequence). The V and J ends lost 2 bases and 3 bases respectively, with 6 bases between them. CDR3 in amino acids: CASSLKGTDTQYF. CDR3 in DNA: TGTGCCAGCAGTTTAAAGGGTACAGATACGCAGTATTTT.

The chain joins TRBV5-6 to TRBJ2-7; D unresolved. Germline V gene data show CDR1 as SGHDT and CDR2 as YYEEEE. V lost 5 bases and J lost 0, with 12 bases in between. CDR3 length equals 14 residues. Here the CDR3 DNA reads TGTGCCAGCAGAGGTGTCAAGAGCTCCTACGAGCAGTACTTC. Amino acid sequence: CASRGVKSSYEQYF.

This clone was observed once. CDR3 in amino acids: CASSDVAGTGELFF. CDR3 coding DNA: TGTGCCAGCAGTGACGTAGCGGGAACCGGGGAGCTGTTTTTT. The rearrangement uses TRBV6-4 and TRBJ2-2; 8 bases agree with TRBD2. CDR1 and CDR2 from the germline V gene are MRHNA and SNTAGT. The CDR3 contains 14 residues. J was trimmed by 5 bases and V by 2 bases; bases with no gene match: 1.

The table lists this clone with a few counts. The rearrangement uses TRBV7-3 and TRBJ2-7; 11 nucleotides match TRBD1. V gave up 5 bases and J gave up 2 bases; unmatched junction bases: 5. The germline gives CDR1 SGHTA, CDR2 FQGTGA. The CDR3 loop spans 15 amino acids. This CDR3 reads CASSVAGQGAYEQYF. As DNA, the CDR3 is TGTGCCAGCAGCGTGGCGGGACAGGGGGCCTACGAGCAGTACTTC.

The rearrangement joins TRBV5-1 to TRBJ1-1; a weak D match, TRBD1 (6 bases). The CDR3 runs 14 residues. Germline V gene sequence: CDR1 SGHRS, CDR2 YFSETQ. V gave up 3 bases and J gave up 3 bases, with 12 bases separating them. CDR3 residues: CASSSEEGDTEAFF. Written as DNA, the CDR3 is TGCGCCAGCAGCTCGGAGGAGGGGGACACTGAAGCTTTCTTT.

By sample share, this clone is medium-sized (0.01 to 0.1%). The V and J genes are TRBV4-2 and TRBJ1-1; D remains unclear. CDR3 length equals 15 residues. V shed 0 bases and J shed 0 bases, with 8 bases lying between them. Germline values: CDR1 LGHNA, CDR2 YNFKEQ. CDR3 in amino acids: CASSQEPGMNTEAFF. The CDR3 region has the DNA TGTGCCAGCAGCCAAGAGCCAGGAATGAACACTGAAGCTTTCTTT.

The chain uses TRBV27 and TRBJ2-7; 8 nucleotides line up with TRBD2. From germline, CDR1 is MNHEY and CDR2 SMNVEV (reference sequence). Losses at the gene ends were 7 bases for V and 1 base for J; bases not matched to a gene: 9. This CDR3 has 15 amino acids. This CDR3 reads CASKIGAGASYEQYF. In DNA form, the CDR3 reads TGTGCCAGCAAGATCGGAGCGGGGGCTTCCTACGAGCAGTACTTC.

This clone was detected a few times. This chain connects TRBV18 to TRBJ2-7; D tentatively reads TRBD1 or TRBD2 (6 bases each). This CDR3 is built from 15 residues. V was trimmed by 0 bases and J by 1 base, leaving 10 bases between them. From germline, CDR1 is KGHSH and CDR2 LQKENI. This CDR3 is CASSPPPGASYEQYF. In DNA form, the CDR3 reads TGTGCCAGCTCACCACCTCCGGGGGCGTCCTACGAGCAGTACTTC.

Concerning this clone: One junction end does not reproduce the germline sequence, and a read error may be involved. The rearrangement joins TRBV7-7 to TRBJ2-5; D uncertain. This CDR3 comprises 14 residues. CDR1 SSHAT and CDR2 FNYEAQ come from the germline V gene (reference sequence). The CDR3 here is CASSVDPLGETQYF. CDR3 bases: TGTGCTAGCAGCGTAGATCCACTGGGGGAGACCCAGTACTTC.

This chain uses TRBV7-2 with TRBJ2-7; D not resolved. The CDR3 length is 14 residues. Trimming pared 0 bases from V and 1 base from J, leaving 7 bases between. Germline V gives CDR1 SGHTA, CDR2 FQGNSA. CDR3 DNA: TGTGCCAGCAGCTTAGCGCCGTTTTCCTACGAGCAGTACTTC. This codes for CASSLAPFSYEQYF.

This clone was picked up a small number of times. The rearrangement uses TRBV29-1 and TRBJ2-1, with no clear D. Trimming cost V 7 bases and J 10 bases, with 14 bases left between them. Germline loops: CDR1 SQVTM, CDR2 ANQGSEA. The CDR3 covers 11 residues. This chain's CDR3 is CSASITEEQFF. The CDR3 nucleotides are TGCAGCGCGTCCATTACGGAGGAGCAGTTCTTC.

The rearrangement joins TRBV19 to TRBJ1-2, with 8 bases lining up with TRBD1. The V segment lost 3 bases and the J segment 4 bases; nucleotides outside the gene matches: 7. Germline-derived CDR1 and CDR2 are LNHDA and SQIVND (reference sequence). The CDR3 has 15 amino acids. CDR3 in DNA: TGTGCCAGTAGTATCTACGGACAGGGTTCCTATGGCTACACCTTC. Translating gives CASSIYGQGSYGYTF.

The CDR3 DNA reads TGTGCCAGTAGTATGGGGGTCGGGAGAGGTCGGAATGAGCAGTTCTTC. It codes for CASSMGVGRGRNEQFF. This sequence joins TRBV19 and TRBJ2-1, with D possibly matching TRBD2 (6 bases). Trimming took off 3 bases at V and 7 bases at J, with 19 bases between the two ends. Per the germline V gene, CDR1 is LNHDA and CDR2 is SQIVND (reference sequence). This CDR3 contains 16 residues.

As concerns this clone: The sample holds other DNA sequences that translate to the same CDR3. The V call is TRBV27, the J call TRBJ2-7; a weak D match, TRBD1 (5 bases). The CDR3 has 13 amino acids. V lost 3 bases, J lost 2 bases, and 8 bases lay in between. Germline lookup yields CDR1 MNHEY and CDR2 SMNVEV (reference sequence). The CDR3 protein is CASSLGQPYEQYF. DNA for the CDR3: TGTGCCAGCAGTTTGGGGCAGCCCTACGAGCAGTACTTC.

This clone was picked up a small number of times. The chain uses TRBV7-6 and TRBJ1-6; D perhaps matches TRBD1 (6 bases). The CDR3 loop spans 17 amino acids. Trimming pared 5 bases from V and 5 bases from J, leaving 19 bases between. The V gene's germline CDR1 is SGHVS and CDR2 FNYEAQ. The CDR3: CASSTLSGDSDNSPLHF. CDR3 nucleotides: TGTGCCAGCAGCACCCTCTCAGGGGACTCGGATAATTCACCCCTCCACTTT.

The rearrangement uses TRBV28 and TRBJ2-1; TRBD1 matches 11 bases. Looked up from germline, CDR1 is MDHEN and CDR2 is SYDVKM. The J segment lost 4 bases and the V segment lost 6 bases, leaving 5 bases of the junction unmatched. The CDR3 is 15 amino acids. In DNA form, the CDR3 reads TGTGCCAGCAGGGACGGGACAGGGGGTTACAATGAGCAGTTCTTC. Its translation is CASRDGTGGYNEQFF.

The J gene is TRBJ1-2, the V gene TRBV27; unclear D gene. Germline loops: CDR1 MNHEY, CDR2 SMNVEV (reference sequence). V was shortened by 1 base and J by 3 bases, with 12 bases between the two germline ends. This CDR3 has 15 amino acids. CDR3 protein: CASSLLHGRDYGYTF. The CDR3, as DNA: TGTGCCAGCAGTTTATTGCACGGGAGAGACTATGGCTACACCTTC.

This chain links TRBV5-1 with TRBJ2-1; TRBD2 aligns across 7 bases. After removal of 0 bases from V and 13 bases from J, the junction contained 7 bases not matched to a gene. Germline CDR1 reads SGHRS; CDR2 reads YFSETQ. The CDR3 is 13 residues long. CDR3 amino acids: CASSLAGGTAQFF. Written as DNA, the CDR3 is TGCGCCAGCAGCTTGGCCGGGGGGACTGCACAGTTCTTC.

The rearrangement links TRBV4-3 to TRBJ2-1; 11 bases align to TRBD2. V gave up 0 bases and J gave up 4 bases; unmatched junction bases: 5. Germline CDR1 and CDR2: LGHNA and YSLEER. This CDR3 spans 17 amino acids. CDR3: CASSQDPGLAGYNEQFF. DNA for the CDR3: TGCGCCAGCAGCCAAGATCCCGGACTAGCGGGTTACAATGAGCAGTTCTTC.

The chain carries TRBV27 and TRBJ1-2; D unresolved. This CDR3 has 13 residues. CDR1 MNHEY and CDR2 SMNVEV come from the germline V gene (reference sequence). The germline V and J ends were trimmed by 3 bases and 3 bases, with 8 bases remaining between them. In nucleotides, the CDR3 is TGTGCCAGCAGTTTGCACGGGGACTATGGCTACACCTTC. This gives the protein CASSLHGDYGYTF.

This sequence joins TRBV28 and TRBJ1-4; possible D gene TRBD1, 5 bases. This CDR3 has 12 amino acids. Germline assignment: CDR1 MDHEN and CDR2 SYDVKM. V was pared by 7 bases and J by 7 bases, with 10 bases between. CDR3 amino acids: CASMGPVEKLFF. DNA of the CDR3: TGTGCCAGCATGGGGCCCGTTGAAAAACTGTTTTTT.

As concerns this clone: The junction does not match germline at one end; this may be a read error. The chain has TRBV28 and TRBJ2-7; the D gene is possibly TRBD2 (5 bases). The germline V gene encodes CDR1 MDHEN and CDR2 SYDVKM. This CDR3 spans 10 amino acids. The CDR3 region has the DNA TGTGCCAGCAGACCGACGGTCGGGAACTTC. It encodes CASRPTVGNF. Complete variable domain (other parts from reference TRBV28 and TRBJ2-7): DVKVTQSSRYLVKRTGEKVFLECVQDMDHENMFWYRQDPGLGLRLIYFSYDVKMKEKGDIPEGYSVSREKKERFSLILESASTNQTSMYLCASRPTVGNFGPGTRLTVT.

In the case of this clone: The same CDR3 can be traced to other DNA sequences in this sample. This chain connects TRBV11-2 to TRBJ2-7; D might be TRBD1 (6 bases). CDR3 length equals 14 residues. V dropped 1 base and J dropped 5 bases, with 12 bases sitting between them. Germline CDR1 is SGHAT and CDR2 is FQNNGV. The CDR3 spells CASSLVGGYDEQYF. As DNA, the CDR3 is TGTGCCAGCAGCTTAGTAGGGGGATACGACGAGCAGTACTTC.

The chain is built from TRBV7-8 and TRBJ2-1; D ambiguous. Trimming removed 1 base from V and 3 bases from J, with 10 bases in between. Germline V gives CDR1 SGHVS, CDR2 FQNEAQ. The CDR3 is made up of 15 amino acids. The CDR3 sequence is CASSLVGAVYNEQFF. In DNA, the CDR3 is TGTGCCAGCAGCTTAGTAGGTGCGGTCTACAATGAGCAGTTCTTC.

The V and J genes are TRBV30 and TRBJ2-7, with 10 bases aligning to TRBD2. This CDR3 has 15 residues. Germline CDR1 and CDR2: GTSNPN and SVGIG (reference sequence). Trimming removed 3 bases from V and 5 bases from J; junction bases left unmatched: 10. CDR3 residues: CAWSPGPSGSHEQYF. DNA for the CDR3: TGTGCCTGGAGCCCCGGCCCTAGCGGGAGTCACGAGCAGTACTTC.

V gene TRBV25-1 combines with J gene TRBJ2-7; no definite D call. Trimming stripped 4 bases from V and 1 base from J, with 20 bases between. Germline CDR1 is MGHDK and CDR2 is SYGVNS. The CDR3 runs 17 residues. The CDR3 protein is CASSANLPSARSYEQYF. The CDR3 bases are TGTGCCAGCAGTGCCAACCTCCCCAGCGCCCGGTCCTACGAGCAGTACTTC.